This TCR beta chain was observed in a study of cytomegalovirus exposure and HLA in healthy donors. About this clone itself: The target antigen is unknown.

Healthy bone marrow donors made up the cohort. A multiplex PCR was run with 60 Vbeta primers and 13 Jbeta primers. Clones were sequenced by immunoSEQ multiplex PCR, and TCRdb holds only the in-frame ones, with some missing. The data show approximately 140,000 clones, with about four fifths seen just once and 2% to 2.5% held by the top ten. Germline values: CDR1 MNHEY, CDR2 SVGAGI. CDR3 length equals 15 residues. The germline V and J ends were trimmed by 2 bases and 4 bases, with 14 bases remaining between them. Study-wide results and caveats: The authors later linked a missense DCLRE1C variant to TCR beta V- and J-gene trimming. Across donors, most TCRs were seen rarely, yet some public ones were widespread. Sequencing had likely introduced a cluster of highly shared sequence variants as an artifact.

The rearrangement links TRBV6-5 to TRBJ1-1; D gene uncertain. This TCR was sampled from a man aged 30-40 years in good health and CMV-seronegative. Sequencing input: PBMCs. This CDR3 is CASSYGPAPGTEAFF. DNA of the CDR3: TGTGCCAGCAGTTACGGCCCGGCCCCGGGCACTGAAGCTTTCTTT.